Below are 24 T cell receptor beta chains sequenced from a single sample in a study of kidney transplant recipient with SARS-CoV-2 infection. TCRdb itself ran the reads through MiXCR, one entry per CDR3 protein. The sample has under 300,000 distinct CDR3 sequences, under 35% seen once; the top ten hold 7% to 8%. Material: a blood sample, obtained at baseline and on day 111 from a kidney transplant recipient. Receptor source: a young adult male patient who had COVID-19 and was a kidney transplant recipient. The T cells may partly be graft donor cells.

This clonotype occurred many times. The chain carries TRBV4-1 and TRBJ1-5; D is perhaps TRBD1 (6 bases). This CDR3 has 15 amino acids. Trimming stripped 3 bases from V and 3 bases from J, with 12 bases between. From germline, CDR1 is MGHRA and CDR2 YSYEKL. The CDR3 DNA is TGCGCCAGCAGCCACCGGGACATAAACAATCAGCCCCAGCATTTT. Amino acid sequence: CASSHRDINNQPQHF.

This clonotype came up many times. This chain joins TRBV19 and TRBJ1-2; possible D gene TRBD1, 6 bases. Per germline, CDR1 LNHDA and CDR2 SQIVND (reference sequence). This CDR3 has 17 residues. With 5 bases removed from V and 4 bases from J, the gap between germline ends came to 23 bases. CDR3 residues: CASSLIGTNRKTYGYTF. The CDR3 DNA reads TGTGCCAGTAGTCTTATCGGGACAAATCGAAAGACCTATGGCTACACCTTC. Supplemented by reference TRBV19 and TRBJ1-2, the full variable domain reads DGGITQSPKYLFRKEGQNVTLSCEQNLNHDAMYWYRQDPGQGLRLIYYSQIVNDFQKGDIAEGYSVSREKKESFPLTVTSAQKNPTAFYLCASSLIGTNRKTYGYTFGSGTRLTVV.

Concerning this clonotype itself: Just one base apart from a much larger clone, this may be a read error. The chain links TRBV6-4 to TRBJ2-6, with TRBD1 matching over 11 bases. The germline CDR1 and CDR2 sequences are MRHNA and SNTAGT. This CDR3 has 16 residues. The CDR3 is CASSGTGGSGANVLAF. The CDR3 coding sequence is TGTGCCAGCAGTGGGACAGGGGGCTCTGGGGCCAACGTCCTGGCTTTC.

This clonotype was seen more than once but under ten times. A much larger clone lies one base from this, so it may be a read error. The rearrangement uses TRBV5-1 and TRBJ1-4; 7 nucleotides line up with TRBD1. The CDR3 runs to 16 residues. Germline lookup yields CDR1 SGHRS and CDR2 YFSETQ. CDR3 sequence: CASSPWTGATSEKLFF. The CDR3 DNA sequence: TGCGCCAGCAGCCCCTGGACAGGTGCAACTAGTGAAAAACTGTTTTTT.

This clonotype has a count of ten or more. The rearrangement uses TRBV20-1 and TRBJ1-5; no reliable D call. Germline CDR1 reads DFQATT; CDR2 reads SNEGSKA (reference sequence). V was clipped by 3 bases and J by 1 base, with 10 bases between them. This CDR3 comprises 14 residues. The CDR3 loop is CSASPGLSNQPQHF. The CDR3 nucleotides read TGCAGTGCTAGCCCCGGGCTCAGCAATCAGCCCCAGCATTTT.

This clonotype was seen ten or more times. The chain uses TRBV11-2 and TRBJ1-3; D not certain. Trimming took 0 bases from V and 0 from J, leaving 9 bases between them. CDR1 is SGHAT, CDR2 FQNNGV, per germline. There are 16 residues in the CDR3. The CDR3 DNA reads as TGTGCCAGCAGCTTAGATCCGGCGGGCTCTGGAAACACCATATATTTT. Translating gives CASSLDPAGSGNTIYF.

Notes on this clonotype: Since a much larger clone is just one base distant, this may be a read error. This sequence joins TRBV7-8 and TRBJ2-7; 7 bases match TRBD2. This CDR3 is 14 amino acids long. Germline V gives CDR1 SGHVS, CDR2 FQNEAQ. CDR3 nucleotides: TGTGCCGGCAGCCCACCTCGGGACTACTACGAGCAGTACTTC. It yields the protein CAGSPPRDYYEQYF.

Points on this clonotype: A much larger clone differs from this one at a single base, so this may be a read error. CDR3 sequence: CAIDGPVPGKTYGYTF. CDR3 sequence (DNA): TGTGCCATCGATGGTCCCGTACCAGGAAAGACCTATGGCTACACCTTC. This rearrangement joins TRBV5-4 to TRBJ1-2; D call uncertain. V was trimmed by 9 bases and J by 4 bases, leaving 25 bases between them. The CDR3 is 16 amino acids. From germline, CDR1 is SGHNT and CDR2 YYREEE (reference sequence).

The genes are TRBV7-8 and TRBJ1-1, with a tentative D call TRBD1 (5 bases). With 7 bases removed from V and 5 bases from J, the gap between germline ends came to 17 bases. The CDR3 loop spans 14 amino acids. Germline V gives CDR1 SGHVS, CDR2 FQNEAQ. CDR3 sequence (DNA): TGTGCCAGCAACCCCTCAAGAGGGACTACTGAAGCTTTCTTT. Translated, it gives CASNPSRGTTEAFF.

To note about this clonotype: This likely reflects a read error, since a far larger clone is one base away. The chain couples TRBV6-5 to TRBJ2-6; 9 bases are a match to TRBD1. The CDR3 extends over 16 amino acids. The V gene's germline CDR1 is MNHEY and CDR2 SVGAGI. With 5 bases clipped from V and 0 bases from J, the junction kept 2 bases outside the gene matches. The CDR3 DNA follows: TGTGCCAGCAGTGGACAGGGGCTCTCTGGGGCCAACGTCCTGACTTTC. Protein product: CASSGQGLSGANVLTF.

This clonotype was counted at least ten times. The rearrangement uses TRBV7-6 and TRBJ1-2, with no clear D. The CDR3 spans 17 residues. V was clipped by 4 bases and J by 4 bases, with 22 bases between them. Germline CDR1 SGHVS, CDR2 FNYEAQ. This chain's CDR3 is CASSSPTESRKTYGYTF. In DNA, the CDR3 is TGTGCCAGCAGCTCGCCGACTGAATCTCGAAAGACCTATGGCTACACCTTC. Together with reference TRBV7-6 and TRBJ1-2, the CDR3 gives the full variable domain: GAGVSQSPRYKVTKRGQDVALRCDPISGHVSLYWYRQALGQGPEFLTYFNYEAQQDKSGLPNDRFSAERPEGSISTLTIQRTEQRDSAMYRCASSSPTESRKTYGYTFGSGTRLTVV.

This clonotype was seen more than once but under ten times. The chain recombines TRBV18 with TRBJ1-4, with D possibly TRBD1 on 6 matching bases. The CDR3 consists of 15 residues. Trimming removed 3 bases from V and 5 bases from J, with 13 bases in between. Germline V gene lookup returns CDR1 KGHSH and CDR2 LQKENI. The CDR3: CASSPTGQGNEKLFF. The CDR3 region has the DNA TGTGCCAGCTCACCGACTGGGCAGGGGAATGAAAAACTGTTTTTT.

This clonotype came up many times. J is TRBJ2-1 and V is TRBV28; 7 nucleotides match TRBD2. The CDR3 has 16 residues. Germline lookup yields CDR1 MDHEN and CDR2 SYDVKM. The J segment lost 6 bases and the V segment lost 5 bases, leaving 13 bases of the junction unmatched. CDR3 nucleotides: TGTGCCAGCAGTAGGGGCGGGAGAGAACTGATCAATGAGCAGTTCTTC. This sequence encodes CASSRGGRELINEQFF.

About this clonotype itself: This sequence may be a read error, since a much larger clone differs from it by one base. The chain links TRBV6-4 to TRBJ1-1; no firm D call. The V gene's germline CDR1 is MRHNA and CDR2 SNTAGT. The V end was cut by 4 bases, the J end by 10 bases, with 16 bases between. The CDR3 runs 13 residues. The CDR3 loop is CASSVTLQAGAFF. For the CDR3, the DNA is TGTGCCAGCAGTGTGACATTGCAGGCTGGAGCTTTCTTT.

This clonotype was recorded at least ten times. The rearrangement joins TRBV6-5 to TRBJ2-3; unclear D gene. Between the trimmed V and J ends, which lost 5 bases and 2 bases, there was a span of 5 bases. The length of the CDR3 is 12 residues. Germline assignment: CDR1 MNHEY and CDR2 SVGAGI. The CDR3 region has the DNA TGTGCCAGCAGTCCTTACACAGATACGCAGTATTTT. Translation: CASSPYTDTQYF.

This clonotype was observed many times. The rearrangement links TRBV8-2 to TRBJ1-2. TRBV8-2 has pseudogene status. CDR3 length: 16 residues. The CDR3 region is CGSVHVDSRKTYGYTF. For the CDR3, the DNA is TGTGGCAGTGTTCACGTTGATAGCCGAAAGACCTATGGCTACACCTTC.

The genes are TRBV4-2 and TRBJ1-4, with a weak D call TRBD1 (6 bases). Germline assignment: CDR1 LGHNA and CDR2 YNFKEQ. The CDR3 has 15 residues. The V end lost 0 bases, the J end lost 7 bases, and 12 bases lay between the germline ends. Here the CDR3 reads CASSQEGGASEKLFF. As DNA, the CDR3 is TGTGCCAGCAGCCAAGAGGGGGGCGCGAGTGAAAAACTGTTTTTT.

The chain uses TRBV20-1 and TRBJ1-2; D is unclear. This CDR3 region has 16 residues. The germline V gene has CDR1 DFQATT and CDR2 SNEGSKA (reference sequence). V was cut by 4 bases and J by 4 bases, with 22 bases left in between. CDR3 residues: CSAKQLLFQKTYGYTF. The CDR3 DNA follows: TGCAGTGCTAAGCAACTGCTGTTTCAAAAGACCTATGGCTACACCTTC.

This clonotype has at least ten counts. The CDR3 loop is CSVVYLAGGAYEQYF. The CDR3 DNA follows: TGCAGCGTTGTATACCTAGCGGGAGGGGCCTACGAGCAGTACTTC. The rearrangement joins TRBV29-1 to TRBJ2-7, with TRBD2 matching over 12 bases. CDR1 and CDR2 from the germline V gene are SQVTM and ANQGSEA. This CDR3 region has 15 residues. V trimming: 4 bases; J trimming: 2 bases; junction bases outside the gene matches: 6.

This clonotype was counted once. Possible read error: a much larger clone is one base away. The chain combines TRBV3-1 with TRBJ1-2; no clear D gene. The CDR3 contains 17 residues. V was pared by 5 bases and J by 4 bases, with 23 bases between. The V gene's germline CDR1 is LGHDT and CDR2 YNNKEL (reference sequence). CDR3 residues: CASSDPDTLRMTYGYTF. Here the CDR3 DNA reads TGTGCCAGCAGCGATCCAGACACCCTTCGAATGACCTATGGCTACACCTTC.

This clonotype came up many times. This rearrangement joins TRBV8-2 to TRBJ1-2. TRBV8-2 is listed as a pseudogene. This CDR3 is 16 amino acids long. CDR3 in DNA: TGTGGCAGTTTGTCGCATGATAGCCGAAAGACCTATGGCTACACCTTC. This sequence encodes CGSLSHDSRKTYGYTF.

This clonotype was found once. This sequence may be a read error, since a much larger clone differs from it by one base. V is TRBV3-1 and J is TRBJ1-4; 9 nucleotides agree with TRBD1. The CDR3 consists of 14 residues. Germline V gene sequence: CDR1 LGHDT, CDR2 YNNKEL (reference sequence). CDR3 amino acids: CASSHWTGEEKLLF. CDR3 DNA sequence: TGTGCCAGCAGCCATTGGACAGGGGAGGAAAAACTGCTTTTT.

This clonotype was counted a few times. The rearrangement links TRBV3-1 to TRBJ2-2; D gene unclear. Looked up from germline, CDR1 is LGHDT and CDR2 is YNNKEL (reference sequence). The V end lost 3 bases, the J end lost 5 bases, and 22 bases lay between the germline ends. The length of the CDR3 is 18 residues. CDR3 sequence: CASSHIDPISGLTGELFF. Here the CDR3 DNA reads TGTGCCAGCAGCCACATCGATCCCATTTCAGGCTTGACCGGGGAGCTGTTTTTT. Variable domain in full (rest from reference TRBV3-1 and TRBJ2-2): DTAVSQTPKYLVTQMGNDKSIKCEQNLGHDTMYWYKQDSKKFLKIMFSYNNKELIINETVPNRFSPKSPDKAHLNLHINSLELGDSAVYFCASSHIDPISGLTGELFFGEGSRLTVL.

The chain employs TRBV5-1 and TRBJ2-3; 7 bases are shared with TRBD1. V was clipped by 5 bases and J by 4 bases; unmatched bases: 13. This CDR3 has 16 residues. The germline V gene has CDR1 SGHRS and CDR2 YFSETQ. Written as DNA, the CDR3 is TGCGCCAGCAGGCGTGGGGACAGAACTTGGTCAGATACGCAGTATTTT. It codes for CASRRGDRTWSDTQYF. The full variable domain, with the rest looked up from reference TRBV5-1 and TRBJ2-3, is KAGVTQTPRYLIKTRGQQVTLSCSPISGHRSVSWYQQTPGQGLQFLFEYFSETQRNKGNFPGRFSGRQFSNSRSEMNVSTLELGDSALYLCASRRGDRTWSDTQYFGPGTRLTVL.